Below are 3 T cell receptor beta chains sequenced from a single sample in a study of CD8+CD57+ T cells in acquired aplastic anemia. Whoever was chosen for sequencing had shown CD8+CD57+ cell expansion by flow cytometry. TCR beta VDJ combinations and CDR3 sequences were profiled from genomic DNA. Using its own MiXCR run on the reads, TCRdb lists one record per CDR3 protein. Seen here are over 150,000 distinct CDR3 sequences, less than 60% observed once, and the top ten hold roughly 12%. The sample taken for sequencing was sorted CD4+, CD8+, or CD8+CD57+ T cells (not recorded which) from PBMCs. The receptors derive from a human donor with aplastic anemia.

This clonotype came up many times. J is TRBJ2-1 and V is TRBV20-1; a possible D gene is TRBD2 (5 bases). Germline V gives CDR1 DFQATT, CDR2 SNEGSKA (reference sequence). Trimming stripped 0 bases from V and 5 bases from J, with 8 bases between. CDR3 length: 13 amino acids. CDR3 sequence reads: CSARDPSHNEQFF. The CDR3 nucleotides are TGCAGTGCTAGAGATCCTAGCCACAATGAGCAGTTCTTC.

V is TRBV7-3 and J is TRBJ2-3; TRBD2 aligns across 11 bases. The CDR3 sequence is 16 residues long. Germline V lookup: CDR1 SGHTA, CDR2 FQGTGA. With 5 bases clipped from V and 1 base from J, the junction kept 5 bases outside the gene matches. The CDR3 is CASSPGTSGRTDTQYF. The CDR3 DNA reads TGTGCCAGCAGCCCAGGGACTAGCGGCCGCACAGATACGCAGTATTTT.

The chain is built from TRBV10-3 and TRBJ1-2; 7 nucleotides agree with TRBD1. Trimming cost V 0 bases and J 4 bases; bases outside gene matches: 14. The CDR3 length is 18 residues. Germline CDR1 reads ENHRY; CDR2 reads SYGVKD. The CDR3 nucleotides are TGTGCCATCAGTGAGTCGGTGGGACAGTTTACCCTACTCTATGGCTACACCTTC. This encodes CAISESVGQFTLLYGYTF.